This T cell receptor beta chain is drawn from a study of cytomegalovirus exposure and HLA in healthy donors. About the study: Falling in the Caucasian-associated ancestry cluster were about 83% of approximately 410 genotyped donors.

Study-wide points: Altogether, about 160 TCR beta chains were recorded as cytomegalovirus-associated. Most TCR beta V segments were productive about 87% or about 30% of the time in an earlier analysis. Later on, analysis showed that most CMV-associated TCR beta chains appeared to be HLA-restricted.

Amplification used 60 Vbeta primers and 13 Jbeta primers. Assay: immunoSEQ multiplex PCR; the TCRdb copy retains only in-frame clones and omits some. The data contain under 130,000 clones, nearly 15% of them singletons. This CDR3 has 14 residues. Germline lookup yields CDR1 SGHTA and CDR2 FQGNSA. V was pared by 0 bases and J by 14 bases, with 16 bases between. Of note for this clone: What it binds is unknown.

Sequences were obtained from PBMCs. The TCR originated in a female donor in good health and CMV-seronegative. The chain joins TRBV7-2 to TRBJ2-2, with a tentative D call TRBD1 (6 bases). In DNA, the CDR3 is TGTGCCAGCAGCTTAGCGCGTTGGCAGGGGCAACTGTTTTTT. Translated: CASSLARWQGQLFF.